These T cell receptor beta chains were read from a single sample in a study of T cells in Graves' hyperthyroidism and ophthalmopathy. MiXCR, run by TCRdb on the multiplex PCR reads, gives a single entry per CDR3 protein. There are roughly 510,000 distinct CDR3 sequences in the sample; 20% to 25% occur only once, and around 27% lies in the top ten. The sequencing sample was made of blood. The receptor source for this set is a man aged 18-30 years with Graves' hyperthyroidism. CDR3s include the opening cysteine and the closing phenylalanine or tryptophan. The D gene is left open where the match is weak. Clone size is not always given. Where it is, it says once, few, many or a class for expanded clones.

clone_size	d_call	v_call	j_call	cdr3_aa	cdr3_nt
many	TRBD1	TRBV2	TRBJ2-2	CASRPGTDTGELFF	TGTGCCAGCAGACCCGGGACAGACACCGGGGAGCTGTTTTTT
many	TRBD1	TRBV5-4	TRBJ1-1	CASSRGQGRGGTEAFF	TGTGCCAGCAGCCGGGGACAGGGCCGCGGGGGCACTGAAGCTTTCTTT
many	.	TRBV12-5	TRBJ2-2	CASGLAGIGTGELFF	TGTGCTAGTGGTTTGGCGGGGATTGGTACCGGGGAGCTGTTTTTT
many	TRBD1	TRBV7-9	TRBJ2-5	CASSLRDRNFQETQYF	TGTGCCAGCAGCTTACGGGACAGGAATTTCCAAGAGACCCAGTACTTC
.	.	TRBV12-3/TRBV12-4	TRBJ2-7	CASSPSLTPYYEQYF	TGTGCCAGCAGTCCCTCTCTAACCCCCTACTACGAGCAGTACTTC
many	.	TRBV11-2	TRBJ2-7	CASRATLYEQYF	TGTGCCAGCAGAGCGACTCTTTACGAGCAGTACTTC
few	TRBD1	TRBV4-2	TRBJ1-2	CASSQVQGGAGYGYTF	TGTGCCAGCAGCCAAGTCCAGGGGGGGGCTGGCTATGGCTACACCTTC
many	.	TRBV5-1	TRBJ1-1	CASSPPGKTEAFF	TGCGCCAGCAGCCCCCCCGGGAAAACTGAAGCTTTCTTT
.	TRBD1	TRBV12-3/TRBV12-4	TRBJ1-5	CASSLGTGKGMYSNQPQHF	TGTGCCAGCAGTTTGGGGACAGGGAAGGGCATGTATAGCAATCAGCCCCAGCATTTT
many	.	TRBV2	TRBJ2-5	CASSDGDETQYF	TGTGCCAGCAGTGACGGGGATGAGACCCAGTACTTC
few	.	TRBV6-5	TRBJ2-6	CASSYYQGHPGANVLTF	TGTGCCAGCAGTTACTATCAGGGGCATCCTGGGGCCAACGTCCTGACTTTC
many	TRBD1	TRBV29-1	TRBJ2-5	CSVDTGAQETQYF	TGCAGCGTGGACACAGGGGCCCAAGAGACCCAGTACTTC
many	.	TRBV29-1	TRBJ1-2	CSVVTAYGYTF	TGCAGCGTTGTAACAGCCTATGGCTACACCTTC
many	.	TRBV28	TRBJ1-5	CASSPTTEGNQPQHF	TGTGCCAGCAGCCCCACCACGGAGGGTAATCAGCCCCAGCATTTT
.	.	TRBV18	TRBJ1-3	CASSLGSSLIGNTIYF	TGTGCCAGCTCACTGGGGAGCTCTCTAATTGGAAACACCATATATTTT
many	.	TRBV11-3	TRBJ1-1	CASSLGWNTEAFF	TGTGCCAGCAGCTTAGGGTGGAACACTGAAGCTTTCTTT
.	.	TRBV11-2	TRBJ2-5	CASSPDSGTPGRRTQYF	TGTGCCAGCAGCCCGGACTCCGGGACGCCAGGTCGGAGGACCCAGTACTTC
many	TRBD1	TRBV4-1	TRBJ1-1	CASSQDNRGGTEAFF	TGCGCCAGCAGCCAAGATAACAGGGGTGGCACTGAAGCTTTCTTT
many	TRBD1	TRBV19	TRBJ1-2	CASSRDRANFYYGYTF	TGTGCCAGTAGTAGGGACAGGGCGAACTTCTACTATGGCTACACCTTC
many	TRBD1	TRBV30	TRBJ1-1	CAWMPGQRHTEAFF	TGTGCCTGGATGCCGGGACAGCGACACACTGAAGCTTTCTTT
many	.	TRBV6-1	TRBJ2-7	CASSDGGTVYEQYF	TGTGCCAGCAGTGATGGAGGGACAGTTTACGAGCAGTACTTC
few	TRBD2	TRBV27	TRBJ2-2	CASSLIGGTGELFF	TGTGCCAGCAGTTTAATCGGGGGGACCGGGGAGCTGTTTTTT
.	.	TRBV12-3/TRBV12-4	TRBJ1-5	CASARGNQPQHF	TGTGCCAGCGCTAGGGGGAATCAGCCCCAGCATTTT
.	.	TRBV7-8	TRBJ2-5	CASSLDGEETQYF	TGTGCCAGCAGTCTAGATGGGGAGGAGACCCAGTACTTC
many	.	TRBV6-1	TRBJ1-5	CATKGGVRGSNQPQHF	TGTGCCACTAAAGGTGGGGTACGAGGCAGCAATCAGCCCCAGCATTTT
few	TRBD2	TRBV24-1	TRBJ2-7	CATHTSGSSYEQYF	TGTGCCACACATACCAGCGGGAGCTCCTACGAGCAGTACTTC